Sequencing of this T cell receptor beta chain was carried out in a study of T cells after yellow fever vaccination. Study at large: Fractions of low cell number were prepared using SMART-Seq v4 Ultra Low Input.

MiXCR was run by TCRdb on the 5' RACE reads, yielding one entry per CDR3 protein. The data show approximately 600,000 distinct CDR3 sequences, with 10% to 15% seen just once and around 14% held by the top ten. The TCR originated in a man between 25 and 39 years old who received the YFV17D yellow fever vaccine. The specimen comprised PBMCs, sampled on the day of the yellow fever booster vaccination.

The DNA of the CDR3 is TGTGCCAGCAGTGCAAGCATTGCGGGGTTACTATTGCCCCAGCATTTT. This sequence encodes CASSASIAGLLLPQHF. The V and J genes are TRBV12-3 or TRBV12-4 and TRBJ1-5; no reliable D call. The CDR3 contains 16 residues. The V end lost 5 bases, the J end lost 9 bases, and 23 bases lay between the germline ends.